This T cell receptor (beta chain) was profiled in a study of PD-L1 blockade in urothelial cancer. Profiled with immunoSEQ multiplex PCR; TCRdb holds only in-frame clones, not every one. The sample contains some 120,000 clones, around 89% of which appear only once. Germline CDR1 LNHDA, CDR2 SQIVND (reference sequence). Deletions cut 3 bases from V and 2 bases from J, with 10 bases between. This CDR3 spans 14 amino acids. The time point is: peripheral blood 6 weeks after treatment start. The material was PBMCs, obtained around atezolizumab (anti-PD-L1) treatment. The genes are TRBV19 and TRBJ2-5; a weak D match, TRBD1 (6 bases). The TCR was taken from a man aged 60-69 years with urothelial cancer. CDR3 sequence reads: CASSIGRGQETQYF. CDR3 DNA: TGTGCCAGTAGTATTGGAAGGGGGCAAGAGACCCAGTACTTC.